This T cell receptor (beta chain) was observed in a study of blood T cell repertoires in COVID-19. Overall study: The study drew acute and convalescent COVID-19 samples from the United States, Italy and Spain.

The CDR3 sequence is 15 residues long. Germline CDR1 LNHDA, CDR2 SQIVND (reference sequence). V gave up 9 bases and J gave up 2 bases; unmatched junction bases: 8. Repertoires were generated with immunoSEQ multiplex PCR, while TCRdb's copy carries only in-frame clones and drops some. The table shows tens of thousands of clones, with 65% to 90% occurring only once. This TCR derives from a human donor in a cohort sampled during active COVID-19. Sequenced: peripheral blood. This rearrangement joins TRBV19 to TRBJ1-5; the match to TRBD1 covers 9 bases. CDR3: CASKTGGGRNQPQHF. CDR3 DNA: TGTGCCAGCAAGACAGGGGGTGGGCGCAATCAGCCCCAGCATTTT.